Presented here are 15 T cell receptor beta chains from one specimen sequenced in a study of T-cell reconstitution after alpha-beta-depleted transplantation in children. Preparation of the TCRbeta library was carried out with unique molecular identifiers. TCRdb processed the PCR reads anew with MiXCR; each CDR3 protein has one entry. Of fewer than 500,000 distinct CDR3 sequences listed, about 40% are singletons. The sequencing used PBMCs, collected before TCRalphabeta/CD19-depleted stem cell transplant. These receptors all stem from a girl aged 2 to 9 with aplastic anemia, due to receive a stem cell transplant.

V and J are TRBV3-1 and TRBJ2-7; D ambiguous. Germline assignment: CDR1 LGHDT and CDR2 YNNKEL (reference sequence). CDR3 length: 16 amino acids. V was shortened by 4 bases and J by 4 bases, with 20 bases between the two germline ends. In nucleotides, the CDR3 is TGTGCCAGCAGCCCTACCCCGGATCCCACTTTATACGAGCAGTACTTC. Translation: CASSPTPDPTLYEQYF.

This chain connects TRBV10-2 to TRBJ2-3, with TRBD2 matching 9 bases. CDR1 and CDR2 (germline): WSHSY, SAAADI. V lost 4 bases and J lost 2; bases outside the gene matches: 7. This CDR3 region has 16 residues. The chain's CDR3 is CASSVYSGSATDTQYF. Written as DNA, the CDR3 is TGCGCCAGCAGTGTATATAGCGGGAGTGCCACAGATACGCAGTATTTT.

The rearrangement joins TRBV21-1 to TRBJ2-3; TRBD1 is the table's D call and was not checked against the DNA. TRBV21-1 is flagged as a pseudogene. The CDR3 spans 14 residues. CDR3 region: CASSKGVPGRTQYF. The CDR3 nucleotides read TGTGCCAGCAGCAAAGGTGTACCGGGTAGGACGCAGTATTTT.

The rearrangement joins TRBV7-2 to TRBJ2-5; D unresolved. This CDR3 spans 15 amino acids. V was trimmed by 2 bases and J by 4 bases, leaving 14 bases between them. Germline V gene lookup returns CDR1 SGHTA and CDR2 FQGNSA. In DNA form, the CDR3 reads TGTGCCAGCAGCTTATGGGTGCGGCAAGGAGAGACCCAGTACTTC. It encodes CASSLWVRQGETQYF.

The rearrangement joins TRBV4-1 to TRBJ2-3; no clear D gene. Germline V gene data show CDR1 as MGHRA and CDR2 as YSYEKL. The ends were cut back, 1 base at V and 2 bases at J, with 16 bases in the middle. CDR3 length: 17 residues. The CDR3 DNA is TGCGCCAGCAGCCAAGGTCTGCCGCGAGCTGTCACAGATACGCAGTATTTT. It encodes CASSQGLPRAVTDTQYF.

CDR3 sequence reads: CASSFMDNYEQYF. CDR3 in DNA: TGCGCCAGCAGCTTCATGGACAACTACGAGCAGTACTTC. This rearrangement joins TRBV5-1 to TRBJ2-7, with D possibly matching TRBD1 (5 bases). Trimming left V 2 bases short and J 3 bases short, with 9 bases between. Germline CDR1 and CDR2: SGHRS and YFSETQ. This CDR3 has 13 residues.

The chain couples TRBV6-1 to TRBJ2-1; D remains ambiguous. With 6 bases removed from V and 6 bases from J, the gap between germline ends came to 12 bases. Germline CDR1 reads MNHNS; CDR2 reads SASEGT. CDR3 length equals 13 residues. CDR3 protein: CASSHGRSNEQFF. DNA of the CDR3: TGTGCCAGCAGCCACGGACGGTCCAATGAGCAGTTCTTC.

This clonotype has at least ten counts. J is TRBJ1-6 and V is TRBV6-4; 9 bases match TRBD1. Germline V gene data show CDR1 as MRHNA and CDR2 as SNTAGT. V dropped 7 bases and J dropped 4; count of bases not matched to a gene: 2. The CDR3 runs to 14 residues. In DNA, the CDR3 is TGTGCCAGCATCGGACAGGGGTATAATTCACCCCTCCACTTT. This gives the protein CASIGQGYNSPLHF.

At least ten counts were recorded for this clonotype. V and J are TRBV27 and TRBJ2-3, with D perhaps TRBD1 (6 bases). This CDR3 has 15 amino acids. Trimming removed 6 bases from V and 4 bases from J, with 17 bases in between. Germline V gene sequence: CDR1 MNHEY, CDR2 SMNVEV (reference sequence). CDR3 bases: TGTGCCAGCAGCTCCGGGACAAGGTTTGCAGATACGCAGTATTTT. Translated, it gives CASSSGTRFADTQYF.

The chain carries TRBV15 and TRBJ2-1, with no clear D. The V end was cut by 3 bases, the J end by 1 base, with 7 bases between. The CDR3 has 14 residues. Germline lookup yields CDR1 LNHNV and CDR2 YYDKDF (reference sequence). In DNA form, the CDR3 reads TGTGCCACCAGCAGGGCCGGATCCTACAATGAGCAGTTCTTC. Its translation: CATSRAGSYNEQFF. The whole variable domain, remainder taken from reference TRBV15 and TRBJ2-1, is DAMVIQNPRYQVTQFGKPVTLSCSQTLNHNVMYWYQQKSSQAPKLLFHYYDKDFNNEADTPDNFQSRRPNTSFCFLDIRSPGLGDTAMYLCATSRAGSYNEQFFGPGTRLTVL.

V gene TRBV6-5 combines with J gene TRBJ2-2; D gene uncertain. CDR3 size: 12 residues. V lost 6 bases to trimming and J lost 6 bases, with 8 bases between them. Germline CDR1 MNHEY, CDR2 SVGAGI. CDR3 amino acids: CASSPVAGELFF. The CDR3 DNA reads TGTGCCAGCAGCCCCGTAGCCGGGGAGCTGTTTTTT.

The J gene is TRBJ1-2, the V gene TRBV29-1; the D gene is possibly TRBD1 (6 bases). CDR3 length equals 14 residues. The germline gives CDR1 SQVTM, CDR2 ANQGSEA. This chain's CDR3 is CTAGRAPGEEGYTF. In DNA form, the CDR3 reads TGCACCGCGGGGCGCGCGCCAGGGGAGGAAGGCTACACCTTC.

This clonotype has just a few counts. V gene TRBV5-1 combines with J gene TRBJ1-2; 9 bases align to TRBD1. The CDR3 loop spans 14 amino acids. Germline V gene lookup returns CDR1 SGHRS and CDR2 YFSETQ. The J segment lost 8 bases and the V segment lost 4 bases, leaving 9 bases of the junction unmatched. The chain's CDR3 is CASSSGQGSNGYTF. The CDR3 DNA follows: TGCGCCAGCAGCAGTGGACAGGGGTCGAACGGCTACACCTTC.

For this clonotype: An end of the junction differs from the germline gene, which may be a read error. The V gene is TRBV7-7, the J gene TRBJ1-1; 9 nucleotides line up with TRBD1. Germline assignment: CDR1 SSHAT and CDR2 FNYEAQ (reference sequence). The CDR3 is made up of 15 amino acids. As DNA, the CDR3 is TGTGCTAGCAGCCCGGGAACAGGGGGCAAGGCGGAAGCTTTCTTT. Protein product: CASSPGTGGKAEAFF.

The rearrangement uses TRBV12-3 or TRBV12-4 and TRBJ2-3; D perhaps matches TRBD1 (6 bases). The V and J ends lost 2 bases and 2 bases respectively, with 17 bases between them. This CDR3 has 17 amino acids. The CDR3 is CASSLPRQARSTDTQYF. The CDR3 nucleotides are TGTGCCAGCAGTTTACCCCGACAGGCCCGTTCCACAGATACGCAGTATTTT.